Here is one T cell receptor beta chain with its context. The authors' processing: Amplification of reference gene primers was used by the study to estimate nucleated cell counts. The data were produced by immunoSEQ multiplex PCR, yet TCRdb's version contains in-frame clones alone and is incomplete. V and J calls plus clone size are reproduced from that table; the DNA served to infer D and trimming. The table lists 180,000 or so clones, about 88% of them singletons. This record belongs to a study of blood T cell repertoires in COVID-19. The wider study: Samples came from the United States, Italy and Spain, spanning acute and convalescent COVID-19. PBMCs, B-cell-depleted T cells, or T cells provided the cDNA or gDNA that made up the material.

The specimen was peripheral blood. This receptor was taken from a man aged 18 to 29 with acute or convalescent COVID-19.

The CDR3 DNA reads TGTGCCACCAGCCGGGACAGGGCGATACAAGAGACCCAGTACTTC. It yields the protein CATSRDRAIQETQYF. V usage is TRBV15 and J usage is TRBJ2-5; 9 bases align to TRBD1. The V gene's germline CDR1 is LNHNV and CDR2 YYDKDF (reference sequence). The CDR3 consists of 15 residues. Trimming removed 5 bases from V and 2 bases from J; junction bases left unmatched: 6.